The entry below describes one T cell receptor (beta chain). Its matching antigen is unknown. Data came from immunoSEQ multiplex PCR; TCRdb stores just in-frame clones and leaves some out. There are 15,000 to 20,000 clones in the sample; around 77% occur only once, and under 20% lies in the top ten. The sample comes from a study of T cell clonotyping in hematopoietic cell transplantation. Study-level background: Cytoreduction preceded collection of pretransplant recipient samples. Study findings and constraints: Recipient TCR diversity dropped after transplant; expanded clonotypes rose from day 30 to 180.

Described time point: recipient sample about 28 days before transplant, after cytoreduction. Blood collection times were about day -28 and days 30, 100, 180 posttransplant. CDR1 and CDR2 (germline): SNHLY, FYNNEI. Trimming shortened V by 5 bases and J by 0 bases, and 16 bases separated the two germline ends. This CDR3 is built from 16 residues. This sequence joins TRBV2 and TRBJ1-1; maybe TRBD1 (5 bases). The starting material was peripheral blood mononuclear cells, obtained before stem cell transplant. The TCR was taken from a man aged 55 to 70 with acute myeloid leukemia. Some clones in this sample may be carry-over from other donors' samples. This CDR3 reads CASSSARIQVNTEAFF. CDR3 DNA: TGTGCCAGCAGTTCAGCCCGAATACAGGTGAACACTGAAGCTTTCTTT.